This TCR beta chain was obtained from a study of read filtering for tumor transcriptome and immune sequencing. Notes on the study in general: Compared with RNA-seq, IR-seq gave much higher clonotype depth and reliability.

Molecular barcoded adaptors covering alpha/delta and beta/gamma chains were used on approximately 400 ng RNA. TCRdb re-derived calls from the reads in MiXCR, one entry per CDR3 protein. The table lists 100,000 to 150,000 distinct CDR3 sequences, 13% of them singletons. This clonotype was recorded at least ten times. Its antigen is unknown. The CDR3 is made up of 13 amino acids. V was clipped by 3 bases and J by 2 bases, with 8 bases between them. The clonotype was recovered from a donor over 35 with multiple myeloma. Sequencing used a population of CD138-negative cells sorted from bone marrow. V is TRBV12-3 or TRBV12-4 and J is TRBJ2-7; D gene uncertain. CDR3 residues: CASSLYSPYEQYF. The CDR3 nucleotides are TGTGCCAGCAGTTTGTACAGCCCCTACGAGCAGTACTTC.